These 12 T cell receptor beta chains were all obtained from the same sample, sequenced in a study of blood T cell repertoires in COVID-19. Clones were read by immunoSEQ multiplex PCR, and TCRdb kept only the in-frame ones, dropping some. Among 80,000 or so clones, around 83% were seen once, and the ten largest hold just over 35%. The sequencing sample was made of peripheral blood. These receptors came from a woman aged 70-85 years with acute or convalescent COVID-19.

The V call is TRBV27, the J call TRBJ2-7; maybe TRBD1 (6 bases). The CDR3 has 14 residues. Germline V lookup: CDR1 MNHEY, CDR2 SMNVEV (reference sequence). V was clipped by 6 bases and J by 1 base, with 13 bases between them. Here the CDR3 DNA reads TGTGCCAGCAGCCGGACAGCCTTATCCTACGAGCAGTACTTC. This sequence encodes CASSRTALSYEQYF.

The chain recombines TRBV6-1 with TRBJ2-1; D gene uncertain. Between the trimmed V and J ends, which lost 1 base and 9 bases, there was a span of 10 bases. The CDR3 has 13 amino acids. Germline V CDR1 and CDR2: MNHNS, SASEGT. Here the CDR3 reads CASSEDRRSEQFF. The CDR3 nucleotides read TGTGCCAGCAGTGAAGATCGGCGGAGTGAGCAGTTCTTC.

The rearrangement joins TRBV7-9 to TRBJ2-1; possible D gene TRBD2, 5 bases. Germline-derived CDR1 and CDR2 are SEHNR and FQNEAQ (reference sequence). The CDR3 runs 15 residues. Between the trimmed V and J ends, which lost 0 bases and 5 bases, there was a span of 11 bases. DNA for the CDR3: TGTGCCAGCAGCTTAGCGATTACGGGAAACAATGAGCAGTTCTTC. This encodes CASSLAITGNNEQFF.

The V call is TRBV15, the J call TRBJ1-5; 8 bases fit TRBD1. CDR3 length: 13 amino acids. Germline lookup yields CDR1 LNHNV and CDR2 YYDKDF (reference sequence). V lost 8 bases, J lost 5 bases, and 5 bases stayed unmatched. The CDR3 DNA is TGTGCCACCGAAGGACAGGGTGATCAGCCCCAGCATTTT. Residues: CATEGQGDQPQHF.

This clone showed up just once. The chain couples TRBV19 to TRBJ2-5, with D perhaps TRBD1 (6 bases). This CDR3 is built from 15 residues. Germline CDR1 reads LNHDA; CDR2 reads SQIVND (reference sequence). The germline V and J ends were trimmed by 5 bases and 2 bases, with 15 bases remaining between them. In DNA form, the CDR3 reads TGTGCCAGTAGTGACGGACAGAAGACTCAAGAGACCCAGTACTTC. Translation: CASSDGQKTQETQYF.

The chain carries TRBV29-1 and TRBJ1-1, with a possible D match to TRBD1 (5 bases). V lost 7 bases to trimming and J lost 4 bases, with 10 bases between them. The CDR3 contains 11 residues. In germline, CDR1 is SQVTM, CDR2 ANQGSEA. The CDR3 nucleotides read TGCAGCGGACATAGGGGCACTGAAGCTTTCTTT. Translating gives CSGHRGTEAFF.

The genes are TRBV3-1 (or the pseudogene TRBV3-2) and TRBJ1-4; possibly TRBD1 for D (6 bases). The CDR3 has 15 residues. V gave up 3 bases and J gave up 3 bases, with 11 bases separating them. Germline V gene lookup returns CDR1 LGHDT and CDR2 YNNKEL (reference sequence). CDR3 nucleotide sequence: TGTGCCAGCAGCCACCGATCAGGGGCTAATGAAAAACTGTTTTTT. Its protein product is CASSHRSGANEKLFF.

The CDR3 DNA sequence: TGTGCCAGCAGCCGAGAGACAGGGTTTAGGGGTGAGCAGTTCTTC. Its translation: CASSRETGFRGEQFF. The chain joins TRBV4-2 to TRBJ2-1, with 7 nucleotides matching TRBD1. From germline, CDR1 is LGHNA and CDR2 YNFKEQ. Losses at the gene ends were 4 bases for V and 9 bases for J; bases not matched to a gene: 12. This CDR3 contains 15 residues.

The V gene is TRBV10-1, the J gene TRBJ2-1, with 9 bases lining up with TRBD1. Germline V gene data show CDR1 as WNHNN and CDR2 as SYGVQD (reference sequence). J gave up 8 bases and V 3 bases, and 8 bases lay outside the gene matches. The CDR3 spans 15 residues. The CDR3 sequence: CASSDTGTGYDEQFF. CDR3 DNA sequence: TGCGCCAGCAGTGACACCGGGACAGGGTACGATGAGCAGTTCTTC.

The rearrangement links TRBV30 to TRBJ2-2; 7 bases map to TRBD1. The germline CDR1 and CDR2 sequences are GTSNPN and SVGIG (reference sequence). This CDR3 contains 15 residues. J gave up 1 base and V 6 bases, and 8 bases lay outside the gene matches. The chain's CDR3 is CACPLGGRNTGELFF. The CDR3 coding sequence is TGTGCCTGTCCCTTAGGGGGCCGGAACACCGGGGAGCTGTTTTTT.

V and J are TRBV19 and TRBJ2-7; tentative D call: TRBD1 (5 bases). This CDR3 comprises 14 residues. With 5 bases removed from V and 4 bases from J, the gap between germline ends came to 15 bases. Per germline, CDR1 LNHDA and CDR2 SQIVND (reference sequence). The CDR3 DNA reads TGTGCCAGTAGTTTCCGTCAGGGCAATTACGAGCAGTACTTC. This translates into CASSFRQGNYEQYF.

The V call is TRBV29-1, the J call TRBJ2-4; D uncertain. CDR3 length: 11 amino acids. Germline V gene sequence: CDR1 SQVTM, CDR2 ANQGSEA. V was pared by 4 bases and J by 7 bases, with 8 bases between. For the CDR3, the DNA is TGCAGCGTTGTTGAGGTGAACATTCAGTACTTC. Encoded protein: CSVVEVNIQYF.